The 9 T cell receptor beta chains reported below all come from one sample, sequenced in a study of T cells in Graves' hyperthyroidism and ophthalmopathy. RNA transcripts served as the template for amplifying TCR beta CDR3 regions. A first-round RT-PCR of the TCR CDR3 used the HTBI primer set. MiXCR, run by TCRdb on the multiplex PCR reads, gives a single entry per CDR3 protein. Seen here are approximately 420,000 distinct CDR3 sequences, 12% to 15% observed once, and the top ten hold 5.3%. The sequencing input was blood. These receptors all come from a woman younger than 35 with Graves' hyperthyroidism.

There are a few counts of this clonotype. The V and J genes are TRBV4-1 and TRBJ2-5; D is undetermined. CDR3 length: 13 residues. V gave up 1 base and J gave up 5 bases, with 8 bases separating them. The germline CDR1 and CDR2 sequences are MGHRA and YSYEKL. The CDR3 nucleotides are TGCGCCAGCAGCCAAGCGGACGGGGAGACCCAGTACTTC. Translated: CASSQADGETQYF.

This clonotype was counted at least ten times. V usage is TRBV12-3 or TRBV12-4 and J usage is TRBJ1-4; D possibly corresponds to TRBD1 (5 bases). Between the trimmed V and J ends, which lost 4 bases and 0 bases, there was a span of 21 bases. The CDR3 consists of 19 residues. This CDR3 reads CASSSSGTLKDPTNEKLFF. The CDR3 nucleotides read TGTGCCAGCAGTTCATCCGGGACGTTAAAGGACCCAACTAATGAAAAACTGTTTTTT.

V usage is TRBV30 and J usage is TRBJ2-1; perhaps TRBD2 as D (6 bases). The CDR3 loop spans 14 amino acids. CDR1 GTSNPN and CDR2 SVGIG come from the germline V gene (reference sequence). V lost 3 bases, J lost 7 bases, and 16 bases lay in between. In nucleotides, the CDR3 is TGTGCCTGGAGCGTCCCGGGGGTCCCGAATGAGCAGTTCTTC. This gives the protein CAWSVPGVPNEQFF.

Comments on this clonotype: A much larger clone differs by one base, so this may be a read error. The J gene is TRBJ2-5, the V gene TRBV20-1, with D uncertain. Germline CDR1 DFQATT, CDR2 SNEGSKA (reference sequence). The CDR3 runs 15 residues. Deletions cut 3 bases from V and 5 bases from J, with 19 bases between. CDR3 coding DNA: TGCAGTGCTAGCAGCCACCCCCGCCTGGTGGAGACCCAGTACTTC. Amino acids: CSASSHPRLVETQYF.

This clonotype was counted many times. This chain connects TRBV2 to TRBJ1-1; D gene uncertain. This CDR3 contains 14 residues. Germline V gene sequence: CDR1 SNHLY, CDR2 FYNNEI. V lost 6 bases and J 11 bases, leaving 22 bases between the germline ends. CDR3 in amino acids: CASSPTLGRGAAFF. The DNA for the CDR3 is TGTGCCAGCAGCCCCACTTTAGGGCGCGGAGCGGCTTTCTTT.

This clonotype was detected ten times or more. This chain joins TRBV28 and TRBJ1-1; D is undetermined. Trimming took 6 bases from V and 1 from J, leaving 9 bases between them. The germline CDR1 and CDR2 sequences are MDHEN and SYDVKM. The CDR3 runs 13 residues. The DNA for the CDR3 is TGTGCCAGCAGGCTGGACGGGAACACTGAAGCTTTCTTT. Amino acid sequence: CASRLDGNTEAFF. Filled out from reference TRBV28 and TRBJ1-1, the complete variable domain reads DVKVTQSSRYLVKRTGEKVFLECVQDMDHENMFWYRQDPGLGLRLIYFSYDVKMKEKGDIPEGYSVSREKKERFSLILESASTNQTSMYLCASRLDGNTEAFFGQGTRLTVV.

This clonotype was seen many times. The V call is TRBV6-1, the J call TRBJ2-7; maybe TRBD1 (6 bases). The CDR3 spans 13 residues. The germline gives CDR1 MNHNS, CDR2 SASEGT. V was shortened by 6 bases and J by 5 bases, with 14 bases between the two germline ends. CDR3 sequence (DNA): TGTGCCAGCAGGACCGGGACACGCGACGAGCAGTACTTC. It yields the protein CASRTGTRDEQYF.

This sequence joins TRBV6-1 and TRBJ2-7; D call uncertain. Germline V CDR1 and CDR2: MNHNS, SASEGT. The CDR3 length is 13 residues. The V end lost 6 bases, the J end lost 0 bases, and 9 bases lay between the germline ends. The CDR3 reads CASSQKGSYEQYF. The CDR3, as DNA: TGTGCCAGCAGCCAAAAGGGCTCCTACGAGCAGTACTTC.

Many counts were recorded for this clonotype. This chain uses TRBV5-1 with TRBJ2-5, with a tentative D call TRBD2 (5 bases). CDR1 is SGHRS and CDR2 is YFSETQ in the germline V gene. With 0 bases removed from V and 4 bases from J, the gap between germline ends came to 13 bases. The CDR3 has 15 residues. The CDR3 DNA reads TGCGCCAGCAGCTTGGGAAGCGGAGCTGGAGAGACCCAGTACTTC. It translates to CASSLGSGAGETQYF.